Listed below are T cell receptor beta chains from one sample, sequenced in a study of cytomegalovirus exposure and HLA in healthy donors. The protocol was immunoSEQ multiplex PCR, while the TCRdb copy is restricted to in-frame clones and leaves out a portion. Of 130,000 or so clones listed, 74% are singletons. Source material: PBMCs. All receptors derive from a man aged 18 to 29 in good health and CMV-seropositive. The CDR3 runs from the conserved cysteine through the conserved F or W. A D gene is named only where the DNA matches it firmly. The listing skips clone size in some rows; elsewhere it reads once, few, many or a size class.

j_gene: TRBJ2-5; d_gene: TRBD1; abundance: once; v_gene: TRBV6-5; CDR3aa: CASSYFTGGETQYF; CDR3nt: TGTGCCAGCAGTTACTTTACAGGGGGTGAGACCCAGTACTTC
j_gene: TRBJ2-7; d_gene: .; abundance: .; v_gene: TRBV5-1; CDR3aa: CASSPDVGQRLGYF; CDR3nt: TGCGCCAGCAGCCCAGACGTAGGACAGCGTTTAGGTTACTTC
j_gene: TRBJ2-7; d_gene: TRBD2; abundance: .; v_gene: TRBV29-1; CDR3aa: CSARGVPGYEQYF; CDR3nt: TGCAGCGCGCGGGGGGTACCAGGCTACGAGCAGTACTTC
j_gene: TRBJ1-1; d_gene: TRBD1; abundance: few; v_gene: TRBV7-2; CDR3aa: CASSPQGIGTEAFF; CDR3nt: TGTGCCAGCAGCCCACAGGGGATTGGCACTGAAGCTTTCTTT
j_gene: TRBJ2-3; d_gene: TRBD2; abundance: .; v_gene: TRBV27; CDR3aa: CASSLPGSGRVGTDTQYF; CDR3nt: TGTGCCAGCAGTTTACCTGGGAGCGGGAGGGTGGGCACAGATACGCAGTATTTT
j_gene: TRBJ2-7; d_gene: TRBD1; abundance: .; v_gene: TRBV14; CDR3aa: CASSHDRDRGRLEQYF; CDR3nt: TGTGCCAGCAGCCATGACCGGGACAGGGGGCGATTAGAGCAGTACTTC
j_gene: TRBJ1-2; d_gene: .; abundance: few; v_gene: TRBV6-5; CDR3aa: CASSYSRELPISYTF; CDR3nt: TGTGCCAGCAGTTACTCGCGTGAGCTCCCAATTAGCTACACCTTC
j_gene: TRBJ2-1; d_gene: TRBD1; abundance: .; v_gene: TRBV19; CDR3aa: CASRLLDRGTNEQFF; CDR3nt: TGTGCCAGTAGACTCCTGGACAGGGGGACCAATGAGCAGTTCTTC
j_gene: TRBJ2-3; d_gene: TRBD1; abundance: few; v_gene: TRBV6-5; CDR3aa: CASRSPGGPDTQYF; CDR3nt: TGTGCCAGCAGATCCCCAGGGGGCCCAGATACGCAGTATTTT
j_gene: TRBJ2-3; d_gene: TRBD1; abundance: .; v_gene: TRBV19; CDR3aa: CASSLDRASTDTQYF; CDR3nt: TGTGCCAGTAGCCTGGACAGGGCGAGCACAGATACGCAGTATTTT
j_gene: TRBJ2-6; d_gene: .; abundance: few; v_gene: TRBV6-5; CDR3aa: CASSWDTGANVLTF; CDR3nt: TGTGCCAGCAGTTGGGACACTGGGGCCAACGTCCTGACTTTC
j_gene: TRBJ2-4; d_gene: .; abundance: .; v_gene: TRBV4-1; CDR3aa: CASSLDRGKNIQYF; CDR3nt: TGCGCCAGCAGCCTCGACCGGGGAAAAAACATTCAGTACTTC
j_gene: TRBJ1-5; d_gene: .; abundance: .; v_gene: TRBV6-5; CDR3aa: CASSRGEGNQPQHF; CDR3nt: TGTGCCAGCAGCCGGGGGGAGGGCAATCAGCCCCAGCATTTT
j_gene: TRBJ2-5; d_gene: .; abundance: .; v_gene: TRBV18; CDR3aa: CASSPPGRAGETQYF; CDR3nt: TGTGCCAGCTCACCACCGGGCAGGGCCGGGGAGACCCAGTACTTC
j_gene: TRBJ1-1; d_gene: .; abundance: .; v_gene: TRBV6-1; CDR3aa: CASKHNGGGMGEAFF; CDR3nt: TGTGCCAGCAAACACAATGGGGGGGGAATGGGTGAAGCTTTCTTT
j_gene: TRBJ2-1; d_gene: .; abundance: .; v_gene: TRBV9; CDR3aa: CASSVESVNEQFF; CDR3nt: TGTGCCAGCAGCGTAGAAAGCGTGAATGAGCAGTTCTTC
j_gene: TRBJ1-2; d_gene: .; abundance: .; v_gene: TRBV7-2; CDR3aa: CASSSASRQTAYGYTF; CDR3nt: TGTGCCAGCAGCTCCGCCTCTAGACAGACTGCTTATGGCTACACCTTC
j_gene: TRBJ2-7; d_gene: TRBD2; abundance: .; v_gene: TRBV27; CDR3aa: CASSLRTRGDEQYF; CDR3nt: TGTGCCAGCAGTTTAAGGACTAGAGGCGACGAGCAGTACTTC
j_gene: TRBJ2-7; d_gene: TRBD1; abundance: .; v_gene: TRBV15; CDR3aa: CATSRVGQGYEQYF; CDR3nt: TGTGCCACCAGCAGAGTGGGACAGGGATACGAGCAGTACTTC
j_gene: TRBJ2-6; d_gene: .; abundance: .; v_gene: TRBV5-1; CDR3aa: CASSLVLSSGANVLTF; CDR3nt: TGCGCCAGCAGCTTGGTACTATCTTCTGGGGCCAACGTCCTGACTTTC
j_gene: TRBJ2-2; d_gene: .; abundance: .; v_gene: TRBV7-9; CDR3aa: CASNQATGLNTGELFF; CDR3nt: TGTGCCAGCAACCAAGCTACGGGACTGAACACCGGGGAGCTGTTTTTT
j_gene: TRBJ1-6; d_gene: .; abundance: .; v_gene: TRBV18; CDR3aa: CASSRDGGRGNSPLHF; CDR3nt: TGTGCCAGCTCACGAGACGGGGGAAGAGGGAATTCACCCCTCCACTTT
j_gene: TRBJ1-2; d_gene: TRBD1; abundance: .; v_gene: TRBV6-6; CDR3aa: CASSYTNRGQGYTF; CDR3nt: TGTGCCAGCAGTTACACAAACAGGGGGCAAGGCTACACCTTC
j_gene: TRBJ2-7; d_gene: TRBD1; abundance: .; v_gene: TRBV11-2; CDR3aa: CASSGRGTGSNEQYF; CDR3nt: TGTGCCAGCAGCGGACGCGGGACAGGGAGCAACGAGCAGTACTTC
j_gene: TRBJ1-4; d_gene: TRBD1; abundance: .; v_gene: TRBV6-5; CDR3aa: CASSSRTGLGEKLFF; CDR3nt: TGTGCCAGCAGTTCAAGGACAGGATTAGGTGAAAAACTGTTTTTT
j_gene: TRBJ2-7; d_gene: .; abundance: .; v_gene: TRBV6-1; CDR3aa: CASSLEFRGAFEQYF; CDR3nt: TGTGCCAGCAGTCTCGAGTTTCGGGGAGCGTTCGAGCAGTACTTC
j_gene: TRBJ2-7; d_gene: TRBD1; abundance: .; v_gene: TRBV2; CDR3aa: CASRDSFYEQYF; CDR3nt: TGTGCCAGCCGGGACAGTTTTTACGAGCAGTACTTC
j_gene: TRBJ2-3; d_gene: TRBD1; abundance: .; v_gene: TRBV19; CDR3aa: CASSMDRGTDTQYF; CDR3nt: TGTGCCAGTAGTATGGACAGGGGCACAGATACGCAGTATTTT
j_gene: TRBJ1-4; d_gene: .; abundance: .; v_gene: TRBV4-1; CDR3aa: CASSPHGEGAEKLFF; CDR3nt: TGCGCCAGCAGCCCCCATGGGGAGGGCGCTGAAAAACTGTTTTTT
j_gene: TRBJ1-1; d_gene: .; abundance: .; v_gene: TRBV15; CDR3aa: CATSRARGTEAFF; CDR3nt: TGTGCCACCAGCAGAGCTCGGGGAACTGAAGCTTTCTTT
j_gene: TRBJ2-3; d_gene: TRBD2; abundance: .; v_gene: TRBV2; CDR3aa: CASRGPGLAGGHYTDTQYF; CDR3nt: TGTGCCAGCAGGGGCCCGGGACTAGCGGGGGGGCACTATACAGATACGCAGTATTTT
j_gene: TRBJ2-4; d_gene: .; abundance: .; v_gene: TRBV6-6; CDR3aa: CASSTGLAKNIQYF; CDR3nt: TGTGCCAGCAGTACAGGGCTAGCCAAAAACATTCAGTACTTC
j_gene: TRBJ1-2; d_gene: .; abundance: .; v_gene: TRBV6-6; CDR3aa: CASKFTGIESYTF; CDR3nt: TGTGCCAGCAAATTCACAGGGATCGAGAGCTACACCTTC
j_gene: TRBJ1-1; d_gene: .; abundance: .; v_gene: TRBV5-5; CDR3aa: CASRPGINYAEAFF; CDR3nt: TGTGCCAGCAGGCCAGGAATTAATTACGCTGAAGCTTTCTTT
j_gene: TRBJ1-1; d_gene: TRBD1; abundance: .; v_gene: TRBV2; CDR3aa: CASLWTGYTEAFF; CDR3nt: TGTGCCAGCCTATGGACAGGGTACACTGAAGCTTTCTTT
j_gene: TRBJ2-2; d_gene: .; abundance: .; v_gene: TRBV29-1; CDR3aa: CSVRTLNTGELFF; CDR3nt: TGCAGCGTCCGGACATTGAACACCGGGGAGCTGTTTTTT
j_gene: TRBJ1-4; d_gene: .; abundance: few; v_gene: TRBV18; CDR3aa: CASSPLSHEKLFF; CDR3nt: TGTGCCAGCTCTCCTCTTAGCCACGAAAAACTGTTTTTT
j_gene: TRBJ2-7; d_gene: TRBD2; abundance: .; v_gene: TRBV25-1; CDR3aa: CASIPSGGAYEQYF; CDR3nt: TGTGCCAGCATACCTTCCGGGGGGGCCTACGAGCAGTACTTC